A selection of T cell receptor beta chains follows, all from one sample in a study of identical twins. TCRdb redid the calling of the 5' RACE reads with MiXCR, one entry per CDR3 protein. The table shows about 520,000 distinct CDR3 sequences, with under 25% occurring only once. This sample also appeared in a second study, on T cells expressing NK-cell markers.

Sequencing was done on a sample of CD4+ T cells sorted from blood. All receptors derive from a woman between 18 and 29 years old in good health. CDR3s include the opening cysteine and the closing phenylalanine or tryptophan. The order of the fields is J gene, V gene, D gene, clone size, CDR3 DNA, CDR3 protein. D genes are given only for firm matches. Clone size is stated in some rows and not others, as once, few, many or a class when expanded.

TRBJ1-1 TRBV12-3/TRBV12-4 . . TGTGCCAGCACGCGCGAGAGGGTGGCTGAAGCTTTCTTT CASTRERVAEAFF
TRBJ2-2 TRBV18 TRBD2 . TGTGCCAGCTCACCAGAGACTAGCGGGACCACCGGGGAGCTGTTTTTT CASSPETSGTTGELFF
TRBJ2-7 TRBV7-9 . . TGTGCCAGCAGCTTAGCGGCCCGAGGGCACTACGAGCAGTACTTC CASSLAARGHYEQYF
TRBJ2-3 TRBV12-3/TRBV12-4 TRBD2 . TGTGCCAGCAGTTTAGTTCGGACTAGCGGGAGTGTTGTAGAGCCGCAGTATTTT CASSLVRTSGSVVEPQYF
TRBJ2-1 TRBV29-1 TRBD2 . TGCAGCGTGGTAACTAGCGGGAGGCACAATGAGCAGTTCTTC CSVVTSGRHNEQFF
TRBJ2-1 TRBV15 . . TGTGCCACCAGCAGAGATCGTAGCGGCTCCTACAATGAGCAGTTCTTC CATSRDRSGSYNEQFF
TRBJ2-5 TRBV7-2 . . TGTGCCAGCAGCTCCTACTTATCAGAGACCCAGTACTTC CASSSYLSETQYF
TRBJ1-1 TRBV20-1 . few TGCAGTTCAATAGGGCGTACAAACACTGAAGCTTTCTTT CSSIGRTNTEAFF
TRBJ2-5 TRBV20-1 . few TGCAGTGCCCTTAGGGAAGAGACCCAGTACTTC CSALREETQYF
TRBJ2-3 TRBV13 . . TGTGCCAGCAGCTTTGGCGACTCGGTGGGGGCGCAGTATTTT CASSFGDSVGAQYF
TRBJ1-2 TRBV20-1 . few TGCAGTGCTAGAGTCCCGGGGAACGACTATGGCTACACCTTC CSARVPGNDYGYTF
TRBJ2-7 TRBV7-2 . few TGTGCCAGCAGCTTAGCACGTCTGAACGAGCAGTACTTC CASSLARLNEQYF
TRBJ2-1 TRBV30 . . TGTGCCTGGGGTAACTCACTGGTGAATGAGCAGTTCTTC CAWGNSLVNEQFF
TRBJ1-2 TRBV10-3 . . TGTGCCACCAGGACAGTCGTTTCTGATGGCTACACCTTC CATRTVVSDGYTF
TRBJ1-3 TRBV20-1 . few TGCAGTGCTTTACAGGGATCTGGAAACACCATATATTTT CSALQGSGNTIYF
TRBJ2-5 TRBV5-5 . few TGTGCCAGCAGCTTGGGGTTAGACAGCCCTGGGGCCCAGTACTTC CASSLGLDSPGAQYF
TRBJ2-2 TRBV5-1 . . TGCGCCAGCAGCTTGTCTACAGGGTTCACCGGGGAGCTGTTTTTT CASSLSTGFTGELFF
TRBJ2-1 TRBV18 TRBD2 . TGTGCCAGCTCGGGACTAGCGGGAGCTGTTGAGCAGTTCTTC CASSGLAGAVEQFF
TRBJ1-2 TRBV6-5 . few TGTGCCAGCAGTTACAGGGCTAACAACTATGGCTACACCTTC CASSYRANNYGYTF
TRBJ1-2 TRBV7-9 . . TGTGCCAGCAGCTACTACCGAGACGGCCACTCTAACTATGGCTACACCTTC CASSYYRDGHSNYGYTF
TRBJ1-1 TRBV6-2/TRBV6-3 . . TGTGCCAGCATCCGGCCCCTGGGCACTGAAGCTTTCTTT CASIRPLGTEAFF
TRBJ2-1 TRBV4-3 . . TGCGCCAGCAGCCAAGATAGTGGTAGCCGGCAGTTCTTC CASSQDSGSRQFF
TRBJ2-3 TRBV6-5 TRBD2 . TGTGCCAGCAGTTACTCCACTAGCGGGAGGGGGGGAAAGGGAGATACGCAGTATTTT CASSYSTSGRGGKGDTQYF
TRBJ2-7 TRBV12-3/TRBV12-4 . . TGTGCCAGCAGTCCCCGACTAGGAGAGGTCTCCGAGCAGTACTTC CASSPRLGEVSEQYF
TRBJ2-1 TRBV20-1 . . TGCAGTGCCATCGACAGATACAATGAGCAGTTCTTC CSAIDRYNEQFF
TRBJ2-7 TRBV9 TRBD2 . TGTGCCAGCAGCGTAGATAGCGGGAGGTTCTACGAGCAGTACTTC CASSVDSGRFYEQYF
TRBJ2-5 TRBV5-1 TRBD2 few TGCGCCAGCAGCCTTTGGACTAGCCAAGAGACCCAGTACTTC CASSLWTSQETQYF
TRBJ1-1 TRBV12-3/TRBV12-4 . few TGTGCCACCAGGGGACGGGAAGCTTTCTTT CATRGREAFF
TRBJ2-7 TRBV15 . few TGTGCCACCAGCAGAGGCCATGGAGTGAGCTCCTACGAGCAGTACTTC CATSRGHGVSSYEQYF
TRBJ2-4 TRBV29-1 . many TGCAGCGTTGAATCCGGAGGCAAAAACATTCAGTACTTC CSVESGGKNIQYF
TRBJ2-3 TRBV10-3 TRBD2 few TGTGCCATCAGCTCCGGGACTAGCGGACCCACAGATACGCAGTATTTT CAISSGTSGPTDTQYF
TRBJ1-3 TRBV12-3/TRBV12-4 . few TGTGCCAGCAGTTTCCCTAACTCTGGAAACACCATATATTTT CASSFPNSGNTIYF
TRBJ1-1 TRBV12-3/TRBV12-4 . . TGTGCCAGCAGTTTTCAAGGGGCAGTCACTGAAGCTTTCTTT CASSFQGAVTEAFF
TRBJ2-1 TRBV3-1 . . TGTGCCAGCAGCCAAGGGTCGGTTTCATCACGTGAGCAGTTCTTC CASSQGSVSSREQFF
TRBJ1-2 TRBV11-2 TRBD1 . TGTGCCAGCAGCAGATACAGGGGGGAGGATGGCTACACCTTC CASSRYRGEDGYTF
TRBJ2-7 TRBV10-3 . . TGTGCCATCAGGAATGGACTAAGCGGCGAATTCTACGAGCAGTACTTC CAIRNGLSGEFYEQYF
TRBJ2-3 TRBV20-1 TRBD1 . TGCAGTGCTAGGGGACAGGGGAAAACCTATTACACAGATACGCAGTATTTT CSARGQGKTYYTDTQYF
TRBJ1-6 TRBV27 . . TGTGCCAGCAGCGCCCATAGAAATAATTCACCCCTCCACTTT CASSAHRNNSPLHF
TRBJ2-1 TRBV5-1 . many TGCGCCAGCAGCTTACCGCTGCCCAGCGACTACAATGAGCAGTTCTTC CASSLPLPSDYNEQFF
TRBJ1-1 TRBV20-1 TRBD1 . TGCAGTGCGACCACAGGGGCGAGTGGTCGTACTGAAGCTTTCTTT CSATTGASGRTEAFF
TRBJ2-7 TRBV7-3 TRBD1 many TGTGCCAGCAGGCCGGGACAGAAGATACCCTACGAGCAGTACTTC CASRPGQKIPYEQYF
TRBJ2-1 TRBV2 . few TGTGCCAGCAGTGAAGACCTACAGGGTTTCCTACTCGGGCAGTTCTTC CASSEDLQGFLLGQFF
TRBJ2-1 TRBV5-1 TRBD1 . TGCGCCAGCAGCTTGGCCGCACAGGGGATTAATGAGCAGTTCTTC CASSLAAQGINEQFF
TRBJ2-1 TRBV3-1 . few TGTGCCAGCAGCCATAGGTATGAGCAGTTCTTC CASSHRYEQFF